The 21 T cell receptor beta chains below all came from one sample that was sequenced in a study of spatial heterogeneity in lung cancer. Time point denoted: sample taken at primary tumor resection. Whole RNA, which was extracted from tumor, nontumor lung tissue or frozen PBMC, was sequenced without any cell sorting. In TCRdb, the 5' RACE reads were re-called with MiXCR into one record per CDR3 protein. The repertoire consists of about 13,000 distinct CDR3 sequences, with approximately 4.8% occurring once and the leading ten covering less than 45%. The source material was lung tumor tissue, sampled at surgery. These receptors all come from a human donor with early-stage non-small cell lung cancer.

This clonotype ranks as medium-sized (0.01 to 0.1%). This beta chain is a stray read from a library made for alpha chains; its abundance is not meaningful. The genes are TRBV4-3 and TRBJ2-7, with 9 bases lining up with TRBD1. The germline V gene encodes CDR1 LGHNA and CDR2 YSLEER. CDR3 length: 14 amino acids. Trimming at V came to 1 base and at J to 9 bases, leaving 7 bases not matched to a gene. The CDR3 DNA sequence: TGCGCCAGCAGCCAAGGGACAGGGGTTGGGCTGCAGTACTTC. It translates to CASSQGTGVGLQYF.

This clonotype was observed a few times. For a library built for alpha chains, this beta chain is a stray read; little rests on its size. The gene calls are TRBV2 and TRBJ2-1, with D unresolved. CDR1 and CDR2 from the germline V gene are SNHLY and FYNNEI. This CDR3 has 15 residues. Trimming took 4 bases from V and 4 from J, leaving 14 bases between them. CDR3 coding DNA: TGTGCCAGCAGTGTTAGCTCCCCAACTTACAATGAGCAGTTCTTC. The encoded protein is CASSVSSPTYNEQFF.

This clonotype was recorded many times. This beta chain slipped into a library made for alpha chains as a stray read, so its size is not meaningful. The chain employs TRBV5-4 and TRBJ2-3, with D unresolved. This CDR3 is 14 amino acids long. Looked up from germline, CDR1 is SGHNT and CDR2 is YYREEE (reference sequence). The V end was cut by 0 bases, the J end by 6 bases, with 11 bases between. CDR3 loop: CASSLAGEWDTQYF. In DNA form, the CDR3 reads TGTGCCAGCAGCTTGGCTGGAGAGTGGGATACGCAGTATTTT.

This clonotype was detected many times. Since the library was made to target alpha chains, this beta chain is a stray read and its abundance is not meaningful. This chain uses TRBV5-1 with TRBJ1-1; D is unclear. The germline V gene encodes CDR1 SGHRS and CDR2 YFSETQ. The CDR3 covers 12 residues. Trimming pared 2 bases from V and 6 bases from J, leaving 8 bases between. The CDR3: CASSFPGSEAFF. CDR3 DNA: TGCGCCAGCAGCTTCCCGGGCTCTGAAGCTTTCTTT. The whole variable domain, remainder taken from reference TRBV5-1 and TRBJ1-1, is KAGVTQTPRYLIKTRGQQVTLSCSPISGHRSVSWYQQTPGQGLQFLFEYFSETQRNKGNFPGRFSGRQFSNSRSEMNVSTLELGDSALYLCASSFPGSEAFFGQGTRLTVV.

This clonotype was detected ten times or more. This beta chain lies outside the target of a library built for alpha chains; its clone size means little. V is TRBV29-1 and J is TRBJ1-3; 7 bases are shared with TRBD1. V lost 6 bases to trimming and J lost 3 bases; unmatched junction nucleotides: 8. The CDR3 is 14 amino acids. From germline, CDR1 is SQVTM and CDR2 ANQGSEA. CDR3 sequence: CSVGSGGLGNTIYF. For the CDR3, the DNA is TGCAGCGTGGGATCAGGGGGTCTTGGAAACACCATATATTTT.

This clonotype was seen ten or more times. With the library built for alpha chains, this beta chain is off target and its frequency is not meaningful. CDR3 loop: CASSFDRALNTEAFF. DNA for the CDR3: TGTGCCAGCAGCTTTGACAGGGCATTGAACACTGAAGCTTTCTTT. J is TRBJ1-1 and V is TRBV11-2; the match to TRBD1 covers 7 bases. The CDR3 loop spans 15 amino acids. Trimming removed 3 bases from V and 0 bases from J; junction bases left unmatched: 4. From germline, CDR1 is SGHAT and CDR2 FQNNGV.

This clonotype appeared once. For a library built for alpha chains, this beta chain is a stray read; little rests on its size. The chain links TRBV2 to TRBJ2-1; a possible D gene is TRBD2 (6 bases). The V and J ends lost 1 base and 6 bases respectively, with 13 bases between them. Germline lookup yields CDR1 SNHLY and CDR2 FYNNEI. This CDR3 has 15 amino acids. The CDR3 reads CASSEERAPINEQFF. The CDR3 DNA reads TGTGCCAGCAGTGAAGAGCGGGCCCCCATCAATGAGCAGTTCTTC.

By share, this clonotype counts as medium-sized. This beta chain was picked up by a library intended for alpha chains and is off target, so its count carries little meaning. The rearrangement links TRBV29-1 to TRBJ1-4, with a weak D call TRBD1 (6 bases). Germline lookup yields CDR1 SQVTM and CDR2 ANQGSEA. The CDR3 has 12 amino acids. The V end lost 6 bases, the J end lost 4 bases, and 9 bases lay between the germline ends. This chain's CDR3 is CSVEDSNEKLFF. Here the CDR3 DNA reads TGCAGCGTAGAGGACAGTAATGAAAAACTGTTTTTT.

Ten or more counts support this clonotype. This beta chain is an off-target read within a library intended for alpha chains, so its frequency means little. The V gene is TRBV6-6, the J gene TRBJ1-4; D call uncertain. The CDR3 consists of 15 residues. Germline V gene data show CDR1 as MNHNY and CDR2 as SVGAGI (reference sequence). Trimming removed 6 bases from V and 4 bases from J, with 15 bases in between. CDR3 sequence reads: CASSPKDGFNEKLFF. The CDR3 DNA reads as TGTGCCAGCAGCCCAAAGGACGGATTTAATGAAAAACTGTTTTTT.

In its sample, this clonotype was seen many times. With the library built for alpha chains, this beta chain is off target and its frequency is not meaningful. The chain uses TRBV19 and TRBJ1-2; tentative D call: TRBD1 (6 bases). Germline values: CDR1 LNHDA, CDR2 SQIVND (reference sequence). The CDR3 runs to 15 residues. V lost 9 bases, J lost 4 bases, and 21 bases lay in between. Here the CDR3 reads CASHQRGGRSYGYTF. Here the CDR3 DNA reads TGTGCCAGCCACCAACGGGGGGGGCGAAGCTATGGCTACACCTTC.

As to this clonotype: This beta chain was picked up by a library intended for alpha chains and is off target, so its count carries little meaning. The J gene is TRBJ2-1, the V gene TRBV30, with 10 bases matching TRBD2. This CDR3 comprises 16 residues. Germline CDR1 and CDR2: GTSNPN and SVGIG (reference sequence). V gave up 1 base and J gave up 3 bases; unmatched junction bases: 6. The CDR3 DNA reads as TGTGCCTGGAGTGCAGCATCTAGCGGGAGCTACAATGAGCAGTTCTTC. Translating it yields CAWSAASSGSYNEQFF.

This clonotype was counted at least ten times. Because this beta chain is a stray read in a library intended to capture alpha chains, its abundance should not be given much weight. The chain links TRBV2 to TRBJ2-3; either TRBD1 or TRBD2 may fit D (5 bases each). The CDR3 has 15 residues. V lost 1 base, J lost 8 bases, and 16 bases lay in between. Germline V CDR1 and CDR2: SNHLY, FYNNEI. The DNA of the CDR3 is TGTGCCAGCAGTGAAGGGGACGCCCTCTGGACTACGCAGTATTTT. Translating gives CASSEGDALWTTQYF.

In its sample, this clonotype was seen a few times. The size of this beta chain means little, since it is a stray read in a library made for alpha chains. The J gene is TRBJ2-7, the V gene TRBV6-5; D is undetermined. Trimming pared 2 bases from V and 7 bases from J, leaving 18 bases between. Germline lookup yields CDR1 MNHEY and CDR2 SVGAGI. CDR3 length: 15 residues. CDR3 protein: CASSYRPFGEFEQYF. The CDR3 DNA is TGTGCCAGCAGTTACCGCCCCTTCGGAGAGTTTGAGCAGTACTTC.

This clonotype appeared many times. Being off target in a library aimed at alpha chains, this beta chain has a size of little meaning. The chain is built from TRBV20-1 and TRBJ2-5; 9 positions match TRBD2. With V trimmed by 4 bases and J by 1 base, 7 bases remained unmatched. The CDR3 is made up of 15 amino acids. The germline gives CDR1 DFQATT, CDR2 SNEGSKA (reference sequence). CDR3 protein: CSAILGTSPQETQYF. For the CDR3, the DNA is TGCAGTGCTATCCTCGGGACTAGCCCCCAAGAGACCCAGTACTTC.

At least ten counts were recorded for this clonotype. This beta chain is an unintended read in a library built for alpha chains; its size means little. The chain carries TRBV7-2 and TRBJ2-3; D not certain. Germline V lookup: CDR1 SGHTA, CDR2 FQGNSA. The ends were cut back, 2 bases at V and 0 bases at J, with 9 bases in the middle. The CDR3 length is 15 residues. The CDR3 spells CASSLRMDSTDTQYF. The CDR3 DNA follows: TGTGCCAGCAGCTTAAGGATGGATAGCACAGATACGCAGTATTTT. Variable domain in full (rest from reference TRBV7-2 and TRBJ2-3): GAGVSQSPSNKVTEKGKDVELRCDPISGHTALYWYRQSLGQGLEFLIYFQGNSAPDKSGLPSDRFSAERTGGSVSTLTIQRTQQEDSAVYLCASSLRMDSTDTQYFGPGTRLTVL.

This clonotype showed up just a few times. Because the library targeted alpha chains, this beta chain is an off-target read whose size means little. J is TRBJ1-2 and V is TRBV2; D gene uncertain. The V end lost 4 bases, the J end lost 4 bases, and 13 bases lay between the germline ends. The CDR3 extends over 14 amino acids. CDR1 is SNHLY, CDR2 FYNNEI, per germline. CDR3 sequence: CASSGSGTAYGYTF. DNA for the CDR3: TGTGCCAGCAGTGGATCGGGAACAGCCTATGGCTACACCTTC.

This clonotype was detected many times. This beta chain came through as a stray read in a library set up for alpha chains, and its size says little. The CDR3 reads CASSLGASSYNEQFF. Here the CDR3 DNA reads TGTGCCAGCAGCTTAGGCGCGAGCTCCTACAATGAGCAGTTCTTC. This rearrangement joins TRBV7-3 to TRBJ2-1; no clear D. V was pared by 2 bases and J by 0 bases, with 8 bases between. The CDR3 has 15 amino acids. CDR1 and CDR2 (germline): SGHTA, FQGTGA. Using reference TRBV7-3 and TRBJ2-1 for the parts outside the CDR3, the full variable domain is GAGVSQTPSNKVTEKGKYVELRCDPISGHTALYWYRQSLGQGPEFLIYFQGTGAADDSGLPNDRFFAVRPEGSVSTLKIQRTERGDSAVYLCASSLGASSYNEQFFGPGTRLTVL.

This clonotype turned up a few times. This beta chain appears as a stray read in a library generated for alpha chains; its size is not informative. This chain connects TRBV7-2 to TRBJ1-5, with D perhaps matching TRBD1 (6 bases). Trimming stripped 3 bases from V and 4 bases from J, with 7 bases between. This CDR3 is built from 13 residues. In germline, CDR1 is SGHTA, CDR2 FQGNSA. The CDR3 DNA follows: TGTGCCAGCAGCTTTGGACAGAATCAGCCCCAGCATTTT. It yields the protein CASSFGQNQPQHF. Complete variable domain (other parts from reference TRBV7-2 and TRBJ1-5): GAGVSQSPSNKVTEKGKDVELRCDPISGHTALYWYRQSLGQGLEFLIYFQGNSAPDKSGLPSDRFSAERTGGSVSTLTIQRTQQEDSAVYLCASSFGQNQPQHFGDGTRLSIL.

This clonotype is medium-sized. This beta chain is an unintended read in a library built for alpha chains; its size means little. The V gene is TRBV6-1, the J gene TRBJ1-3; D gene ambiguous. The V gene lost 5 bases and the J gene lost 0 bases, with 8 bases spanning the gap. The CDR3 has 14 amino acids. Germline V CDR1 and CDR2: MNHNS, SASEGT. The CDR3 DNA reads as TGTGCCAGCAGTTCACGGGACTCTGGAAACACCATATATTTT. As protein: CASSSRDSGNTIYF.

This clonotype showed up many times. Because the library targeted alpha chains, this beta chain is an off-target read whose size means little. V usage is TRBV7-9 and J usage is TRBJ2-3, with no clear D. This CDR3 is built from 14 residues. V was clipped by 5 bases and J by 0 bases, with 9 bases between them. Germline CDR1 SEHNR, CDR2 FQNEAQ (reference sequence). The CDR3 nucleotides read TGTGCCAGCAGCCCACAGATTAGCACAGATACGCAGTATTTT. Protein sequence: CASSPQISTDTQYF.

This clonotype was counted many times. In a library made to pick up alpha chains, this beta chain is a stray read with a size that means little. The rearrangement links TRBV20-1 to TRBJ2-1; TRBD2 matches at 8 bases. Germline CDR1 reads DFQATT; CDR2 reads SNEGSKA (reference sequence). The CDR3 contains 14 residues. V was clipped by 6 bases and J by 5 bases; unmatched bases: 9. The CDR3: CSASKGTSNNEQFF. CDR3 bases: TGCAGTGCCTCGAAAGGGACTAGTAACAATGAGCAGTTCTTC.